This T cell receptor beta chain stems from a study of cytomegalovirus exposure and HLA in healthy donors. Points from the study as a whole: In a later analysis, HLA-associated beta chains showed higher expansion and lower generation probabilities than comparable chains. Later work found that TCR association rates differed between HLA loci; DRB1 had the most and HLA-C the fewest. 150 to 200 TCR beta chains were listed as cytomegalovirus-associated. Reportedly, fewer N-insertions than the roughly 700-donor mean appeared in an Asian-associated ancestry cluster in a later analysis.

Trimming took 1 base from V and 1 from J, leaving 4 bases between them. Germline CDR1 reads MNHNS; CDR2 reads SASEGT. This CDR3 contains 13 residues. 13 Jbeta primers and 60 Vbeta primers were used for the PCR. Generated by immunoSEQ multiplex PCR, the TCRdb table keeps only in-frame clones and is missing some. Of about 57,000 clones in the sample, around 83% were seen once. To note about this clone: Its antigen is undetermined.

The sequenced sample consisted of PBMCs. This TCR derives from a man aged 25-45 years in good health and CMV-seronegative. The J gene is TRBJ1-2, the V gene TRBV6-1; D remains ambiguous. The CDR3 here is CASSEGLNYGYTF. The CDR3 DNA is TGTGCCAGCAGTGAAGGGCTTAACTATGGCTACACCTTC.